This T cell receptor (beta chain) originates from a study of CD4 T cells in relation to SARS-CoV-2 and coronaviruses. Study-level information: ViraFEST: roughly ten-day antigen culture of PBMCs, then TCR beta CDR3 sequencing.

Before the COVID-19 pandemic, during about 2011-2019, CD4+ T cells were taken from unexposed donors. The cells were cultured for about 10 days before CD4+ T cells were isolated. On days 3 and 7, cultures got half fresh IL-2 medium. J gave up 8 bases and V 5 bases, and 9 bases lay outside the gene matches. The CDR3 extends over 13 amino acids. CDR1 is SQVTM, CDR2 ANQGSEA, per germline. This table comes from immunoSEQ multiplex PCR, and its TCRdb copy is limited to in-frame clones, with some not included. Among about 17,000 clones listed, around 80% were seen once. Comment on this clone: Its antigen is currently unknown.

The receptor was isolated from a human donor in good health. Sequencing input: CD4+ T cells from PBMCs, cultured in vitro. The V call is TRBV29-1, the J call TRBJ2-1; TRBD1 agrees at 7 bases. The DNA of the CDR3 is TGCAGCGTTCCGGGACAGAGTTTGGATGAGCAGTTCTTC. It translates to CSVPGQSLDEQFF.